The source of this TCR beta chain is a study of graft-versus-host responses after intestinal transplantation. Overall study: In this cohort, recipients had multivisceral, liver-intestinal, or isolated intestinal transplants. Every recipient underwent anti-thymocyte globulin induction, then tacrolimus and steroids for roughly 3 years. Findings and caveats of the study: The authors found GvH clones in recipient marrow, some appearing first in ileum or blood. The study associated peak circulating GvH clone levels with early post-transplant HvG declines.

In regard to this clone: Its cognate antigen is unknown.

The data were produced by immunoSEQ multiplex PCR, yet TCRdb's version contains in-frame clones alone and is incomplete. Of about 59,000 clones listed, approximately 94% were seen once; the top ten hold 0.35% to 0.45%. The CDR3 contains 18 residues. With 1 base clipped from V and 8 bases from J, the junction kept 12 bases outside the gene matches. CDR1 and CDR2 (germline): SGHTA, FQGNSA. This chain joins TRBV7-2 and TRBJ2-1; TRBD2 agrees at 12 bases. This clonotype originated in a human donor who was the organ donor for an intestinal transplant. The sample was unstimulated CD4+ T cells sorted from spleen or lymph node cells, taken before transplant. Here the CDR3 reads CASSLVGGSSGGADEQFF. DNA for the CDR3: TGTGCCAGCAGCTTAGTCGGCGGATCTAGCGGGGGGGCCGATGAGCAGTTCTTC. The whole variable domain, remainder taken from reference TRBV7-2 and TRBJ2-1, is GAGVSQSPSNKVTEKGKDVELRCDPISGHTALYWYRQSLGQGLEFLIYFQGNSAPDKSGLPSDRFSAERTGGSVSTLTIQRTQQEDSAVYLCASSLVGGSSGGADEQFFGPGTRLTVL.